Listed below are T cell receptor beta chains from one sample, sequenced in a study of T cells in Graves' hyperthyroidism and ophthalmopathy. TCRdb recomputed calls from the multiplex PCR reads with MiXCR, one row per CDR3 protein. The data show hundreds of thousands of distinct CDR3 sequences, with 15% to 20% seen just once and roughly 50% held by the top ten. Specimen: blood. These receptors were collected from a man aged 40-55 years with Graves' ophthalmopathy. Each CDR3 is given with its conserved first and last residue. Fields, in order: V gene, clone size, J gene, D gene, CDR3 protein, CDR3 DNA. The D gene is left open where the match is weak. Clone sizes are given selectively: once, few, many, or a class where the clone is expanded.

v_gene: TRBV12-3/TRBV12-4; abundance: many; j_gene: TRBJ2-7; d_gene: -; CDR3aa: CASSSLRKGEQYF; CDR3nt: TGTGCCAGCAGCTCCCTAAGGAAGGGCGAGCAGTACTTC
v_gene: TRBV7-9; abundance: few; j_gene: TRBJ2-3; d_gene: -; CDR3aa: CASSLYETSTDTQYF; CDR3nt: TGTGCCAGCAGCTTATATGAGACCAGCACAGATACGCAGTATTTT
v_gene: TRBV20-1; abundance: many; j_gene: TRBJ2-5; d_gene: -; CDR3aa: CSAREGGVSQYF; CDR3nt: TGCAGTGCTAGAGAGGGGGGAGTGAGCCAGTACTTC
v_gene: TRBV2; abundance: many; j_gene: TRBJ2-5; d_gene: -; CDR3aa: CASSEALHGQETQYF; CDR3nt: TGTGCCAGCAGTGAAGCGCTTCACGGCCAAGAGACCCAGTACTTC
v_gene: TRBV6-6; abundance: -; j_gene: TRBJ2-7; d_gene: TRBD2; CDR3aa: CASSEGRVNSYEQYF; CDR3nt: TGTGCCAGCAGTGAGGGGAGGGTGAACTCCTACGAGCAGTACTTC
v_gene: TRBV28; abundance: many; j_gene: TRBJ1-2; d_gene: -; CDR3aa: CASTSMTDYNYGYTF; CDR3nt: TGTGCCAGCACGAGTATGACGGACTATAACTATGGCTACACCTTC
v_gene: TRBV3-1; abundance: many; j_gene: TRBJ1-1; d_gene: TRBD1; CDR3aa: CASSLLRDSQNEAFF; CDR3nt: TGTGCCAGCAGCCTCCTCCGGGACAGTCAAAATGAAGCTTTCTTT
v_gene: TRBV20-1; abundance: -; j_gene: TRBJ1-1; d_gene: TRBD1; CDR3aa: CSAPSGQGNTEAFF; CDR3nt: TGCAGTGCTCCTTCCGGACAGGGGAACACTGAAGCTTTCTTT
v_gene: TRBV7-3; abundance: once; j_gene: TRBJ2-6; d_gene: -; CDR3aa: CASSRQSSGANALTF; CDR3nt: TGTGCCAGCAGCCGGCAGAGCTCTGGGGCCAACGCCCTGACTTTC
v_gene: TRBV20-1; abundance: few; j_gene: TRBJ2-5; d_gene: TRBD1; CDR3aa: CSALSGGRETQYF; CDR3nt: TGCAGTGCCCTTTCAGGGGGAAGAGAGACCCAGTACTTC
v_gene: TRBV12-3/TRBV12-4; abundance: once; j_gene: TRBJ2-7; d_gene: -; CDR3aa: CASSPAWRPYEQYF; CDR3nt: TGTGCCAGCAGTCCAGCATGGAGACCCTACGAGCAGTACTTC
v_gene: TRBV4-3; abundance: few; j_gene: TRBJ1-1; d_gene: -; CDR3aa: CASSQERVEVTEAFF; CDR3nt: TGCGCCAGCAGCCAAGAGAGGGTGGAGGTCACTGAAGCTTTCTTT
v_gene: TRBV28; abundance: -; j_gene: TRBJ1-2; d_gene: -; CDR3aa: CASNPGAYGYTF; CDR3nt: TGTGCCAGCAACCCGGGGGCCTATGGCTACACCTTC
v_gene: TRBV6-1; abundance: -; j_gene: TRBJ1-5; d_gene: -; CDR3aa: CASSPGTPGPQHF; CDR3nt: TGTGCCAGCAGTCCTGGGACCCCTGGGCCCCAGCATTTT
v_gene: TRBV29-1; abundance: few; j_gene: TRBJ2-1; d_gene: -; CDR3aa: CSVEVADEQFF; CDR3nt: TGCAGCGTTGAAGTAGCGGATGAGCAGTTCTTC
v_gene: TRBV10-3; abundance: -; j_gene: TRBJ2-5; d_gene: TRBD2; CDR3aa: CAISDPGGTSGRTETQYF; CDR3nt: TGTGCCATCAGTGACCCGGGAGGGACTAGCGGGAGAACAGAGACCCAGTACTTC
v_gene: TRBV12-3/TRBV12-4; abundance: -; j_gene: TRBJ2-2; d_gene: TRBD2; CDR3aa: CASSTGLRTGELFF; CDR3nt: TGTGCCAGCAGCACGGGACTACGTACGGGGGAGCTGTTTTTT
v_gene: TRBV11-2; abundance: many; j_gene: TRBJ2-7; d_gene: -; CDR3aa: CASSFSKVSEQYF; CDR3nt: TGTGCCAGCAGCTTCAGTAAGGTCTCCGAGCAGTACTTC
v_gene: TRBV28; abundance: many; j_gene: TRBJ2-7; d_gene: TRBD1; CDR3aa: CASSLDLDRGRVEQYF; CDR3nt: TGTGCCAGCAGTCTAGACTTGGACAGGGGGCGGGTCGAGCAGTACTTC
v_gene: TRBV10-3; abundance: -; j_gene: TRBJ1-5; d_gene: -; CDR3aa: CAIGSKGGPQHF; CDR3nt: TGTGCCATCGGGAGCAAGGGAGGGCCCCAGCATTTT